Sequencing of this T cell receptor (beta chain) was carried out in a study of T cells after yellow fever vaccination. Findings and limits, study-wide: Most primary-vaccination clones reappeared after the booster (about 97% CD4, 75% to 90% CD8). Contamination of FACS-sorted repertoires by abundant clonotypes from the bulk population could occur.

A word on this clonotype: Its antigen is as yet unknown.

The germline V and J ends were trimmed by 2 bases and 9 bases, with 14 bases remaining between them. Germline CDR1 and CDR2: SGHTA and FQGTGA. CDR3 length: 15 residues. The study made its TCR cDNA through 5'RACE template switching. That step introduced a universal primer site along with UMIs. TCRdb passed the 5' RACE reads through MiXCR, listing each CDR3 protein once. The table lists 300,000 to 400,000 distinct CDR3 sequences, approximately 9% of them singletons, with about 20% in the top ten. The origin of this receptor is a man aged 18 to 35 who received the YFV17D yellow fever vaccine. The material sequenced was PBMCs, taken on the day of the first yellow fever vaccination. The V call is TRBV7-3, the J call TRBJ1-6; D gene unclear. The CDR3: CASSLYPGLTSPLHF. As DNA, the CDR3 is TGTGCCAGCAGCTTATATCCAGGATTGACTTCACCCCTCCACTTT. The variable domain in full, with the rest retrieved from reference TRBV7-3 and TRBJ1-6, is GAGVSQTPSNKVTEKGKYVELRCDPISGHTALYWYRQSLGQGPEFLIYFQGTGAADDSGLPNDRFFAVRPEGSVSTLKIQRTERGDSAVYLCASSLYPGLTSPLHFGNGTRLTVT.